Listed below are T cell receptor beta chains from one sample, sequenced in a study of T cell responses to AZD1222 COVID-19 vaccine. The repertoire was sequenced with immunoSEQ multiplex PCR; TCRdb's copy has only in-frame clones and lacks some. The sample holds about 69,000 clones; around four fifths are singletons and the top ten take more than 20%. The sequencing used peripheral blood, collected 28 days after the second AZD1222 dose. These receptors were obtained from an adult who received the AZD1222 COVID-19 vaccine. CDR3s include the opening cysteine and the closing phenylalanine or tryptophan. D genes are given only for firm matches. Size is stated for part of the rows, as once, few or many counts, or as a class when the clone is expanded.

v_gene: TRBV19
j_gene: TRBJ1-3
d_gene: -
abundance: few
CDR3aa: CASSMTQSSGNTIYF
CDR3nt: TGTGCCAGTAGTATGACCCAGAGCTCTGGAAACACCATATATTTT

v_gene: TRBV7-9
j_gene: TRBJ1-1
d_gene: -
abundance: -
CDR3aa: CASSLGSAEAFF
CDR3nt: TGTGCCAGCAGCTTAGGTTCGGCTGAAGCTTTCTTT

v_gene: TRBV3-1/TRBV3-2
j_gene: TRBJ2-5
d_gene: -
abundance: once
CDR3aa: CASSHLGFGSRETQYF
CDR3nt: TGTGCCAGCAGCCACCTCGGTTTCGGGTCCCGGGAGACCCAGTACTTC

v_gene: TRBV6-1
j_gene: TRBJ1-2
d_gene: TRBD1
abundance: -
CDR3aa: CASSEASTGRNGYTF
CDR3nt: TGTGCCAGCAGTGAAGCATCGACAGGGAGGAATGGCTACACCTTC

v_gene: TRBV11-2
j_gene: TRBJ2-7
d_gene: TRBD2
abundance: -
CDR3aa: CASSPRLAGGLEQYF
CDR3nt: TGTGCCAGCAGCCCGAGACTAGCGGGGGGTCTCGAGCAGTACTTC

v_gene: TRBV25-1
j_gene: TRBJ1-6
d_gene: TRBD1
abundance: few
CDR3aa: CASSGQGRSPLHF
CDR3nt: TGTGCCAGCAGTGGACAGGGGCGGTCACCCCTCCACTTT

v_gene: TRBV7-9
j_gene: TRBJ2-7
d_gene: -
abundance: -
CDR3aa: CASSLCFYEQYF
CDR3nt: TGTGCCAGCAGCTTATGTTTCTACGAGCAGTACTTC

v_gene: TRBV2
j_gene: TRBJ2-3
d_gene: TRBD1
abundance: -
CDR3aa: CASSVGTGSDTQYF
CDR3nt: TGTGCCAGCAGTGTAGGGACAGGGTCAGATACGCAGTATTTT

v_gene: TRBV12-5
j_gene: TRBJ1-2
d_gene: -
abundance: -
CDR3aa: CASGSAHF
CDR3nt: TGTGCTAGTGGTTCCGCTCACTTC

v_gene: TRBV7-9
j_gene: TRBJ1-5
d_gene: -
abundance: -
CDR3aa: CASSGNLAGNQPQHF
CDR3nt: TGTGCCAGCAGCGGGAATTTGGCAGGAAATCAGCCCCAGCATTTT

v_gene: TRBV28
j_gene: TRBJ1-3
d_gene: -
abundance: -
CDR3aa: CASSLGGTYSGNTIYF
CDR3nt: TGTGCCAGCAGTTTAGGAGGCACCTACTCTGGAAACACCATATATTTT

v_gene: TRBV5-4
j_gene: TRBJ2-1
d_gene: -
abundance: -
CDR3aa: CASSFMTPYNEQFF
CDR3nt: TGTGCCAGCAGCTTTATGACCCCCTACAATGAGCAGTTCTTC

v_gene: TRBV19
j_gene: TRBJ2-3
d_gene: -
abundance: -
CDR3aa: CASSQGGTANTQYF
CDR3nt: TGTGCCAGTAGTCAGGGGGGGACGGCAAATACGCAGTATTTT

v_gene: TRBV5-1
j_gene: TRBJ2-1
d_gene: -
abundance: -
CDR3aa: CASSLAGGEQFF
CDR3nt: TGCGCCAGCAGCTTGGCCGGGGGCGAGCAGTTCTTC

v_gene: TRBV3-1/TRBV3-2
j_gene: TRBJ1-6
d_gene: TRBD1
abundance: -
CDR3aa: CASSQDPRGYNSPLHF
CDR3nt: TGTGCCAGCAGCCAAGATCCCAGGGGGTACAATTCACCCCTCCACTTT

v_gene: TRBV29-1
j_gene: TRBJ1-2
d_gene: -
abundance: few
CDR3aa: CSVLTGFGYGYTF
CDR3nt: TGCAGCGTATTGACTGGATTCGGCTATGGCTACACCTTC

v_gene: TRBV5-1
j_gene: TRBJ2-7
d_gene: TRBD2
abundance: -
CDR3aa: CASSLASGSLGEQYF
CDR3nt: TGCGCCAGCAGCTTAGCTAGCGGAAGTCTGGGCGAGCAGTACTTC

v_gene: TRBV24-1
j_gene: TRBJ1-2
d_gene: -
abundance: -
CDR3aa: CATSGGSGYTF
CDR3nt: TGTGCCACCAGTGGTGGGTCCGGCTACACCTTC

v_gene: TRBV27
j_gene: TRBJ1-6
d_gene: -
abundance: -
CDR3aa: CASQGNNSPLHF
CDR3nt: TGTGCCAGCCAGGGGAATAATTCACCCCTCCACTTT

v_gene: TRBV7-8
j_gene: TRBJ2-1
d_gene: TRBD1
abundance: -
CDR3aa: CASSQRTGWQFF
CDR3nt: TGTGCCAGCAGCCAAAGGACAGGTTGGCAGTTCTTC

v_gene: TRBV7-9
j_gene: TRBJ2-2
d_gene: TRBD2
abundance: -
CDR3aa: CASSSLSSGNTGELFF
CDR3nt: TGTGCCAGCAGCTCGCTCTCTAGCGGTAACACCGGGGAGCTGTTTTTT

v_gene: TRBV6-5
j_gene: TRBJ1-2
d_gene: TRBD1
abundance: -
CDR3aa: CASSYSGTGWMGYTF
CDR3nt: TGTGCCAGCAGTTACTCCGGGACAGGGTGGATGGGCTACACCTTC

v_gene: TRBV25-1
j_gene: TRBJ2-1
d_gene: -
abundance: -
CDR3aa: CASSLGDEQFF
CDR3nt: TGTGCCAGCAGTTTAGGCGATGAGCAGTTCTTC

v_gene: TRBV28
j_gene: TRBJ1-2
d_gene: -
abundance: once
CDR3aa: CASSSVNRNYGYTF
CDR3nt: TGTGCCAGCAGTTCGGTGAACAGAAACTATGGCTACACCTTC

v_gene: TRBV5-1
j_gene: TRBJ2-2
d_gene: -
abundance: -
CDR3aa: CASSSTNTGELFF
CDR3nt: TGCGCCAGCAGCTCCACGAACACCGGGGAGCTGTTTTTT

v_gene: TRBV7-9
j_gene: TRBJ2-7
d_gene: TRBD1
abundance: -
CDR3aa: CASSLTGVDNSEQYF
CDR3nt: TGTGCCAGCAGCCTGACAGGGGTCGACAATAGCGAGCAGTACTTC

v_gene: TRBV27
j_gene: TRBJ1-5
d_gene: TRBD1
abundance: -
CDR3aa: CAGGERGQGAQPQHF
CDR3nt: TGTGCCGGCGGAGAGCGGGGGCAGGGGGCACAGCCCCAGCATTTT

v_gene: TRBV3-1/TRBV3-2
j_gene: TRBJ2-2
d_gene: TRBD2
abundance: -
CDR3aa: CASSQPGTTNTGELFF
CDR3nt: TGTGCCAGCAGCCAACCCGGGACTACGAACACCGGGGAGCTGTTTTTT

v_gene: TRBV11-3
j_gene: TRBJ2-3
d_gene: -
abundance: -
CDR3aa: CASSLEQGGTQYF
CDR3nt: TGTGCCAGCAGCTTAGAGCAGGGAGGTACGCAGTATTTT

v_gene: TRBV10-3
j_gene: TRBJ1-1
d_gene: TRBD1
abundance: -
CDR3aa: CAISGRQGIALEAFF
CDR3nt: TGTGCCATCAGTGGGCGACAGGGGATTGCCTTAGAAGCTTTCTTT

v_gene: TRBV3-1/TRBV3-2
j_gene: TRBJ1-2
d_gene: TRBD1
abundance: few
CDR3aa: CASSQGQGANYGYTF
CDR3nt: TGTGCCAGCAGCCAGGGACAGGGAGCTAACTATGGCTACACCTTC

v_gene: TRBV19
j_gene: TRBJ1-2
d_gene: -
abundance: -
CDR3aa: CASDLGYGYTF
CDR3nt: TGTGCCAGTGACCTGGGGTATGGCTACACCTTC

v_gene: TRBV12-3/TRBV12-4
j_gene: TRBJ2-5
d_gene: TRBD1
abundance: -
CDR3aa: CASSPRQGTQYF
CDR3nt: TGTGCCAGCAGTCCCCGACAGGGAACCCAGTACTTC

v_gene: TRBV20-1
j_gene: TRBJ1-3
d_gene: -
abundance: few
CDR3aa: CSASSAVSGNTIYF
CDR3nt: TGCAGTGCTAGTTCCGCGGTCTCTGGAAACACCATATATTTT

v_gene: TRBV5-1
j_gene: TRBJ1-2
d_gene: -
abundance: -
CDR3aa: CASSPGQVTYGYTF
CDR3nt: TGCGCCAGCAGCCCGGGACAAGTCACATATGGCTACACCTTC

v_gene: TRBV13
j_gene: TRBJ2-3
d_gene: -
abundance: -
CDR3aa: CASSSGQGTDTQYF
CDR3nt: TGTGCCAGCAGCTCGGGACAAGGCACAGATACGCAGTATTTT

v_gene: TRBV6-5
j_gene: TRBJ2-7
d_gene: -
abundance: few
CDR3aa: CASRSGLSYEQYF
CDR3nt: TGTGCCAGCAGATCGGGACTCTCCTACGAGCAGTACTTC

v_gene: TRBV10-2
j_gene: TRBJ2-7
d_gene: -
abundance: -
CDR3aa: CASSVGYEQYF
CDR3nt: TGCGCCAGCAGTGTTGGCTACGAGCAGTACTTC

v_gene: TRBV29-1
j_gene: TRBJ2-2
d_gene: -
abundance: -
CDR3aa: CSTKSSTGELFF
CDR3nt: TGCAGCACAAAAAGTAGCACCGGGGAGCTGTTTTTT

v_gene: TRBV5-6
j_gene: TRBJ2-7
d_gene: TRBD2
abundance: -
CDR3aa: CASSWGLAGPSEQYF
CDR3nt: TGTGCCAGCAGCTGGGGACTAGCGGGACCTAGCGAGCAGTACTTC

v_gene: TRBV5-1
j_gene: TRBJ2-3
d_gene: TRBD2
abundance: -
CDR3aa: CASSLGTSGRGSDTQYF
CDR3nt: TGCGCCAGCAGCCTAGGGACTAGCGGGAGGGGGTCAGATACGCAGTATTTT

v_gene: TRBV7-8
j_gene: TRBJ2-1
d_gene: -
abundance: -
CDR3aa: CASSLVGGGNEQFF
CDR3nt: TGTGCCAGCAGCTTAGTAGGGGGGGGCAATGAGCAGTTCTTC

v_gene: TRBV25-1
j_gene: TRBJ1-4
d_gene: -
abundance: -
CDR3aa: CASSEPWAEKLFF
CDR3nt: TGTGCCAGCAGTGAACCCTGGGCGGAAAAACTGTTTTTT

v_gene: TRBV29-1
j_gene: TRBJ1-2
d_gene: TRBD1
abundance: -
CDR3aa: CSVVVTGSFGYTF
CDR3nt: TGCAGCGTTGTAGTGACAGGGTCTTTCGGCTACACCTTC

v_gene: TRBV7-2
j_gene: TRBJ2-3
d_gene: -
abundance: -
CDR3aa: CASSLGPNTDTQYF
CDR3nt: TGTGCCAGCAGCTTAGGTCCTAACACAGATACGCAGTATTTT

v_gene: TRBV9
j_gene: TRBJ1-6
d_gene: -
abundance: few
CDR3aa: CASSLELFPGSDSPLHF
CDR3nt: TGTGCCAGCAGCCTCGAACTTTTCCCCGGGAGCGATTCACCCCTCCACTTT